What follows are 11 T cell receptor beta chains derived from one specimen sequenced in a study of PD-1 blockade in classical Hodgkin lymphoma. Clones were sequenced by immunoSEQ multiplex PCR, and TCRdb holds only the in-frame ones, with some missing. The table includes roughly 29,000 clones, less than 85% detected once. The sample's time point: cycle 4 day 1 (C4D1), after more than 5 weeks of nivolumab. Each and every patient relapsed after autologous stem cell transplantation, and patients got differing brentuximab vedotin exposure. Magnetic negative selection was used to purify CD4+ T cells from thawed PBMCs. Sequenced here: CD4+ T cells from blood, sampled before the fourth cycle of nivolumab. Source of these receptors: a human donor with classical Hodgkin lymphoma.

The V and J genes are TRBV7-8 and TRBJ2-5, with D unresolved. Trimming stripped 4 bases from V and 4 bases from J, with 13 bases between. The CDR3 has 14 residues. The germline V gene has CDR1 SGHVS and CDR2 FQNEAQ. The CDR3 sequence: CASSSQPRRETQYF. The CDR3, as DNA: TGTGCCAGCAGCTCCCAACCGCGGCGAGAGACCCAGTACTTC.

V is TRBV7-9 and J is TRBJ2-4, with D unresolved. The ends were cut back, 4 bases at V and 0 bases at J, with 13 bases in the middle. CDR3 length: 16 residues. Germline CDR1 reads SEHNR; CDR2 reads FQNEAQ (reference sequence). CDR3 sequence (DNA): TGTGCCAGCAGCTCACGGCCTCAACTAGCCAAAAACATTCAGTACTTC. Amino acid sequence: CASSSRPQLAKNIQYF.

V and J are TRBV28 and TRBJ2-7; D remains unclear. Trimming removed 2 bases from V and 6 bases from J, with 8 bases in between. This CDR3 has 12 amino acids. Per the germline V gene, CDR1 is MDHEN and CDR2 is SYDVKM. The CDR3 here is CASSLMRFEQYF. The CDR3 DNA reads TGTGCCAGCAGTTTAATGAGGTTCGAGCAGTACTTC. The full variable domain, rest sourced from reference TRBV28 and TRBJ2-7, is DVKVTQSSRYLVKRTGEKVFLECVQDMDHENMFWYRQDPGLGLRLIYFSYDVKMKEKGDIPEGYSVSREKKERFSLILESASTNQTSMYLCASSLMRFEQYFGPGTRLTVT.

V gene TRBV28 combines with J gene TRBJ2-1; 14 bases match TRBD2. Trimming removed 6 bases from V and 7 bases from J; junction bases left unmatched: 11. CDR3 length: 17 residues. Germline V gives CDR1 MDHEN, CDR2 SYDVKM. The CDR3 sequence is CASSLRGTSGRSNEQFF. The CDR3 DNA sequence: TGTGCCAGCAGCCTAAGAGGGACTAGCGGGAGATCGAATGAGCAGTTCTTC.

The V gene is TRBV5-1, the J gene TRBJ1-2; unclear D gene. Per the germline V gene, CDR1 is SGHRS and CDR2 is YFSETQ. V was cut by 4 bases and J by 4 bases, with 17 bases left in between. The CDR3 sequence is 15 residues long. CDR3 nucleotide sequence: TGCGCCAGCAGCGCCACCCCGGGTGCCGCCTATGGCTACACCTTC. Translation: CASSATPGAAYGYTF. Using reference TRBV5-1 and TRBJ1-2 for the parts outside the CDR3, the full variable domain is KAGVTQTPRYLIKTRGQQVTLSCSPISGHRSVSWYQQTPGQGLQFLFEYFSETQRNKGNFPGRFSGRQFSNSRSEMNVSTLELGDSALYLCASSATPGAAYGYTFGSGTRLTVV.

This chain links TRBV2 with TRBJ1-2; perhaps TRBD1 as D (6 bases). V lost 6 bases and J lost 5, with 10 bases in between. CDR1 and CDR2 (germline): SNHLY, FYNNEI. This CDR3 has 12 amino acids. CDR3 loop: CASRADSYGYTF. The CDR3 DNA reads as TGTGCCAGCAGGGCGGACAGTTATGGCTACACCTTC.

This CDR3 reads CASSVASSSVDTQYF. CDR3 nucleotide sequence: TGTGCCAGCAGCGTAGCTAGCAGTTCAGTTGATACGCAGTATTTT. The chain couples TRBV9 to TRBJ2-3, with a possible D match to TRBD2 (5 bases). Germline assignment: CDR1 SGDLS and CDR2 YYNGEE. The CDR3 totals 15 residues. Between the trimmed V and J ends, which lost 0 bases and 6 bases, there was a span of 14 bases.

The chain combines TRBV9 with TRBJ2-7; D perhaps matches TRBD1 (7 bases). V was cut by 3 bases and J by 4 bases, with 20 bases left in between. Looked up from germline, CDR1 is SGDLS and CDR2 is YYNGEE. The CDR3 loop spans 16 amino acids. The CDR3 sequence: CASSDPRGTVGYEQYF. The CDR3 region has the DNA TGTGCCAGCAGCGACCCCCGGGGGACAGTAGGGTACGAGCAGTACTTC.

The chain has TRBV19 and TRBJ2-3, with D possibly called TRBD1 or TRBD2 (5 bases each). The CDR3 spans 16 residues. Germline assignment: CDR1 LNHDA and CDR2 SQIVND (reference sequence). V was cut by 5 bases and J by 6 bases, with 21 bases left in between. The DNA for the CDR3 is TGTGCCAGTAGTCCGTACTCGGGGCTGGGTTCGGATACGCAGTATTTT. Amino acid sequence: CASSPYSGLGSDTQYF.

The chain has TRBV28 and TRBJ2-3, with TRBD1 matching over 9 bases. Germline V CDR1 and CDR2: MDHEN, SYDVKM. Losses at the gene ends were 7 bases for V and 5 bases for J; bases not matched to a gene: 4. The length of the CDR3 is 13 residues. The CDR3 sequence: CASNRGQIDTQYF. CDR3 DNA sequence: TGTGCCAGCAACAGGGGGCAGATAGATACGCAGTATTTT. Using reference TRBV28 and TRBJ2-3 for the parts outside the CDR3, the full variable domain is DVKVTQSSRYLVKRTGEKVFLECVQDMDHENMFWYRQDPGLGLRLIYFSYDVKMKEKGDIPEGYSVSREKKERFSLILESASTNQTSMYLCASNRGQIDTQYFGPGTRLTVL.

This chain connects TRBV19 to TRBJ2-1; 12 nucleotides align to TRBD2. This CDR3 has 16 residues. With 6 bases clipped from V and 3 bases from J, the junction kept 6 bases outside the gene matches. The germline V gene has CDR1 LNHDA and CDR2 SQIVND (reference sequence). The CDR3 nucleotides read TGTGCCAGTAGCCCGCTACTAGCGGGGGGCTACAATGAGCAGTTCTTC. This gives the protein CASSPLLAGGYNEQFF.